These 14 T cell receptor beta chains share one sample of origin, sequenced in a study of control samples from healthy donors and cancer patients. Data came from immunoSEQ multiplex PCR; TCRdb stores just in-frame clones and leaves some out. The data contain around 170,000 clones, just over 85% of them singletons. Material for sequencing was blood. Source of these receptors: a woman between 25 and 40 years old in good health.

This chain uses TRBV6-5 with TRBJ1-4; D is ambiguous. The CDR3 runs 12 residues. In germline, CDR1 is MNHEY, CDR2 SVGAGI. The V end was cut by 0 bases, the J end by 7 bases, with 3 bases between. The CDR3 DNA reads TGTGCCAGCAGTTACTCGGGTGAAAAACTGTTTTTT. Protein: CASSYSGEKLFF.

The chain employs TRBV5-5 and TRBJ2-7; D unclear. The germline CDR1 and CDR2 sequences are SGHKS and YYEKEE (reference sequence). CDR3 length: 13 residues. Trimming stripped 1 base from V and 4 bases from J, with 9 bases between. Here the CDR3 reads CASSLSPGYEQYV. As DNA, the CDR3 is TGTGCCAGCAGCTTGTCTCCCGGGTACGAGCAGTACGTC.

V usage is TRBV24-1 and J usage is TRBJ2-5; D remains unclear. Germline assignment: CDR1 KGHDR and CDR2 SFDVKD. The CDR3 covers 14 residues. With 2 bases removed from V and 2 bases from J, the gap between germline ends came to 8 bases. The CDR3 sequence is CATSDSLKQETQYF. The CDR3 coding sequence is TGTGCCACCAGTGATTCCTTGAAACAAGAGACCCAGTACTTC.

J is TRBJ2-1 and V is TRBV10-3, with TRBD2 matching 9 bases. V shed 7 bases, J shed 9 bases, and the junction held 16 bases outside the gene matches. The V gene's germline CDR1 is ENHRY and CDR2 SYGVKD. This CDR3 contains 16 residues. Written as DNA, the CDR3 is TGTGCCATCACCGGGGTAGCGGGAGTTATGGGTGGTGAGCAGTTCTTC. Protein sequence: CAITGVAGVMGGEQFF.

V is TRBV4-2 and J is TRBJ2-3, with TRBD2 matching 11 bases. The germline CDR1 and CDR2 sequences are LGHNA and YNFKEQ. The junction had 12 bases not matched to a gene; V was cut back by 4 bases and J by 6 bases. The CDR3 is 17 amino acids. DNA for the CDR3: TGTGCCAGCAGCCCGACAATTCTAGCGGGAGGTTCGGATACGCAGTATTTT. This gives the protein CASSPTILAGGSDTQYF.

The CDR3 DNA sequence: TGCGCCAGCAGCTTGAGGGGGGGCAGCGAGACCCAGTACTTC. Translated, it gives CASSLRGGSETQYF. The rearrangement joins TRBV5-1 to TRBJ2-5, with a tentative D call TRBD2 (7 bases). V gave up 1 base and J gave up 5 bases, with 12 bases separating them. CDR1 is SGHRS and CDR2 is YFSETQ in the germline V gene. The CDR3 covers 14 residues.

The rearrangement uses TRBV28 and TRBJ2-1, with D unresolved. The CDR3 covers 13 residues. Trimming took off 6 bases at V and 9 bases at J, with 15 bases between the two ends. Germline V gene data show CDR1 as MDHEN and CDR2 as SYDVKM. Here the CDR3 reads CASRGRLVGEQFF. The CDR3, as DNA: TGTGCCAGCAGAGGACGGCTTGTTGGTGAGCAGTTCTTC.

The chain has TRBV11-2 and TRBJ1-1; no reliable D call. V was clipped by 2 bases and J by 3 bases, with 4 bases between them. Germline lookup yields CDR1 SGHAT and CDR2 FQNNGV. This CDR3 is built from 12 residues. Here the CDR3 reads CASSLPHTEAFF. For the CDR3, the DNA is TGTGCCAGCAGCTTACCTCACACTGAAGCTTTCTTT.

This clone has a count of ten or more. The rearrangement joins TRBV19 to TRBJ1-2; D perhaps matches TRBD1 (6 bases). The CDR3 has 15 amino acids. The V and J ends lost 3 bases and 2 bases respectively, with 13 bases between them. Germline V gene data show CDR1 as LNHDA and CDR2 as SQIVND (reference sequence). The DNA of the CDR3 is TGTGCCAGTAGTATGGCAGGGGAGGGGAACTATGGCTACACCTTC. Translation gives CASSMAGEGNYGYTF.

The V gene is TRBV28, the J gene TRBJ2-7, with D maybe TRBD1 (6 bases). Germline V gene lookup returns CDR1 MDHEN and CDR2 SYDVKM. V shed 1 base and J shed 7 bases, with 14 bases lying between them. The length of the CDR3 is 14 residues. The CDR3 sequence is CASSLSLLRGEQYV. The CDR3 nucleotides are TGTGCCAGCAGTTTATCTCTTCTAAGGGGGGAGCAGTACGTC.

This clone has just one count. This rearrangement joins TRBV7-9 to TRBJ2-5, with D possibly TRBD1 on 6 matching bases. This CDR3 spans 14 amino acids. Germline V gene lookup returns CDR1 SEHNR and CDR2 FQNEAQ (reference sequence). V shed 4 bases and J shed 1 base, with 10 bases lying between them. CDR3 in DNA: TGTGCCAGCAGCTACCGGGACACCCAAGAGACCCAGTACTTC. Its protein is CASSYRDTQETQYF.

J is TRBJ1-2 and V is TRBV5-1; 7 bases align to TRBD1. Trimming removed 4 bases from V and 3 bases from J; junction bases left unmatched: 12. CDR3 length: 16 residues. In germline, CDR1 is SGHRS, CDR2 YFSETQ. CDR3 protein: CASSATRDSLHYGYTF. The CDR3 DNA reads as TGCGCCAGCAGCGCGACAAGGGACAGCCTCCACTATGGCTACACCTTC.

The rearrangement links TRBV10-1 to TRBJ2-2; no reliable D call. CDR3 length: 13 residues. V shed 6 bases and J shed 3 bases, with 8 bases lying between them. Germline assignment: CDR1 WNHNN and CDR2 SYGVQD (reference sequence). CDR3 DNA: TGCGCCAGCAGAGCAGTGGACACCGGGGAGCTGTTTTTT. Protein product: CASRAVDTGELFF.

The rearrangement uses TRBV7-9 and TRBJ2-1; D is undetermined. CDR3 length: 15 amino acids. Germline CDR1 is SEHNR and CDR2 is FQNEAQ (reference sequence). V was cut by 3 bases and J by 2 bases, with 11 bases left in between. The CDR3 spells CASSFIADPYNEQFF. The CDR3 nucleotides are TGTGCCAGCAGCTTTATTGCGGACCCCTACAATGAGCAGTTCTTC.